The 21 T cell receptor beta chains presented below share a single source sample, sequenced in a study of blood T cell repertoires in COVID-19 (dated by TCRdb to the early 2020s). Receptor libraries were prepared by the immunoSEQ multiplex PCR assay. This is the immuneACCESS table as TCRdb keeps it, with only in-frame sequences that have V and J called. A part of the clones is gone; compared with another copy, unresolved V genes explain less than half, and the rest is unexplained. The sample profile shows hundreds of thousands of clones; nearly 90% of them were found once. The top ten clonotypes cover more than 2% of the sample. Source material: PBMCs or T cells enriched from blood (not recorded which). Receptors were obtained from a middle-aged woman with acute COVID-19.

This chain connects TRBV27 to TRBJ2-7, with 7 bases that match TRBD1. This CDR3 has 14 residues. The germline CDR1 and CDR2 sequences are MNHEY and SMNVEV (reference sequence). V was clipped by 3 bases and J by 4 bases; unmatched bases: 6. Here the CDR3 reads CASSLTGTAYEQYF. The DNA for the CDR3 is TGTGCCAGCAGTTTGACCGGGACAGCATACGAGCAGTACTTC.

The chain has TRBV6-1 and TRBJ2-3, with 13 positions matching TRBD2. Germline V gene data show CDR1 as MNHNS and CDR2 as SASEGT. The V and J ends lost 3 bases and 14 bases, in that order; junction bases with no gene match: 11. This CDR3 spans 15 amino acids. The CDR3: CASSDILAGGRYPYF. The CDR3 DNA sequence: TGTGCCAGCAGTGACATACTAGCGGGGGGGCGTTATCCGTATTTT.

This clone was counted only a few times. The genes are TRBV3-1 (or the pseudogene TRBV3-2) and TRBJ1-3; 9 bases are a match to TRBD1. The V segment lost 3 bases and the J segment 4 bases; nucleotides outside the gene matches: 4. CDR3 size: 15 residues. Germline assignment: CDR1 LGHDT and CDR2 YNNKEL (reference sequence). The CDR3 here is CASSHPGTGGNTIYF. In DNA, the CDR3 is TGTGCCAGCAGCCACCCCGGGACAGGGGGAAACACCATATATTTT.

The CDR3, as DNA: TGTGCCAGCACCCAGGGACTAGTTTACAATGAGCAGTTCTTC. Its translation is CASTQGLVYNEQFF. The rearrangement links TRBV2 to TRBJ2-1; TRBD2 matches at 8 bases. Trimming cost V 7 bases and J 4 bases; bases outside gene matches: 6. There are 14 residues in the CDR3. Germline-derived CDR1 and CDR2 are SNHLY and FYNNEI. Looking up the rest from reference TRBV2 and TRBJ2-1 gives the full variable domain: EPEVTQTPSHQVTQMGQEVILRCVPISNHLYFYWYRQILGQKVEFLVSFYNNEISEKSEIFDDQFSVERPDGSNFTLKIRSTKLEDSAMYFCASTQGLVYNEQFFGPGTRLTVL.

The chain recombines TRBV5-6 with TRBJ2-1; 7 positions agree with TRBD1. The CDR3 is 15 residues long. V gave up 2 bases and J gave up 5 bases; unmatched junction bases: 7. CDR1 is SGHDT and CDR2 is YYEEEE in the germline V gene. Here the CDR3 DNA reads TGTGCCAGCAGCTTTACAGGGGATTTTGACAATGAGCAGTTCTTC. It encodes CASSFTGDFDNEQFF.

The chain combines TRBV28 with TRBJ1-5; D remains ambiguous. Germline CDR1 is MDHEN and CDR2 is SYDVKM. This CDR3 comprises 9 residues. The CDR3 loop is CRSNQPQHF. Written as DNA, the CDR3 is TGTCGTAGCAATCAGCCCCAGCATTTT.

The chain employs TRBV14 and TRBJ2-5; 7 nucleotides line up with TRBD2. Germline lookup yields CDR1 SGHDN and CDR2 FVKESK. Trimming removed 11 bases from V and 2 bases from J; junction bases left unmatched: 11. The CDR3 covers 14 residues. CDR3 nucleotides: TGTGCCCAAGTTGGGGGGGGAACACAAGAGACCCAGTACTTC. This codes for CAQVGGGTQETQYF. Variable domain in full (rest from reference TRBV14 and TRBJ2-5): EAGVTQFPSHSVIEKGQTVTLRCDPISGHDNLYWYRRVMGKEIKFLLHFVKESKQDESGMPNNRFLAERTGGTYSTLKVQPAELEDSGVYFCAQVGGGTQETQYFGPGTRLLVL.

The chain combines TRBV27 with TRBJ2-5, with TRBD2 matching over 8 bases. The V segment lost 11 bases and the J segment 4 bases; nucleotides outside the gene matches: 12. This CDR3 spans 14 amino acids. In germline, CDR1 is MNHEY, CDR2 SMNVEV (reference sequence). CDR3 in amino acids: CASAPGLGPETQYF. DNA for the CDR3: TGTGCCTCGGCCCCGGGACTAGGCCCAGAGACCCAGTACTTC.

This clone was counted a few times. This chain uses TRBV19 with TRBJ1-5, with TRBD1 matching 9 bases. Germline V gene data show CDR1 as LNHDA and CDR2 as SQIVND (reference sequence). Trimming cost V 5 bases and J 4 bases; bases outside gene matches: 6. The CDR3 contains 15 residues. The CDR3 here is CASSFPGQGNQPQHF. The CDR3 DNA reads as TGTGCCAGTAGTTTTCCGGGACAGGGTAATCAGCCCCAGCATTTT.

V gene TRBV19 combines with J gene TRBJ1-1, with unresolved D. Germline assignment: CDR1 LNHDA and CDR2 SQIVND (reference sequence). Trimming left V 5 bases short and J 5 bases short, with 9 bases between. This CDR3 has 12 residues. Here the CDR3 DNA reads TGTGCCAGTAGTCCACGGGTGACTGAAGCTTTCTTT. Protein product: CASSPRVTEAFF. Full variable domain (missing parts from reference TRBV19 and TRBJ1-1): DGGITQSPKYLFRKEGQNVTLSCEQNLNHDAMYWYRQDPGQGLRLIYYSQIVNDFQKGDIAEGYSVSREKKESFPLTVTSAQKNPTAFYLCASSPRVTEAFFGQGTRLTVV.

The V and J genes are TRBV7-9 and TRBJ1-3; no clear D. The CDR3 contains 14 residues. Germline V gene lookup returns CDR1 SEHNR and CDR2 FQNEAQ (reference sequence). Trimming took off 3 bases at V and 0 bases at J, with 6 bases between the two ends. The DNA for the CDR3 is TGTGCCAGCAGCTTTGGAGACTCTGGAAACACCATATATTTT. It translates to CASSFGDSGNTIYF.

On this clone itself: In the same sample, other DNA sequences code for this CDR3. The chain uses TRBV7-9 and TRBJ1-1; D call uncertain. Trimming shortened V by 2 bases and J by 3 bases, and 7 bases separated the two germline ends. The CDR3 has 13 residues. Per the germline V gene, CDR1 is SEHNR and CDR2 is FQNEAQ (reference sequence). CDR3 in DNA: TGTGCCAGCAGCTTATATCGGGACACTGAAGCTTTCTTT. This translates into CASSLYRDTEAFF.

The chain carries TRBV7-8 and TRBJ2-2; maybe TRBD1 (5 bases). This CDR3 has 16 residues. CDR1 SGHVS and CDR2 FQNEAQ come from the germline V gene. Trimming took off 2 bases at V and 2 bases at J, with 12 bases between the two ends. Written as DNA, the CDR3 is TGTGCCAGCAGCTTAAGCGTGACAGTAAACACCGGGGAGCTGTTTTTT. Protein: CASSLSVTVNTGELFF.

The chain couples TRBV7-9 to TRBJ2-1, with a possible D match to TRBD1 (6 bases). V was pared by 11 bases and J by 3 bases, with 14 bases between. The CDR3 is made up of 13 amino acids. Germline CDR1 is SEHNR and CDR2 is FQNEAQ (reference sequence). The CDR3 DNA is TGTGCCGGACGAAGACAGGTCTACAATGAGCAGTTCTTC. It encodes CAGRRQVYNEQFF.

CDR3 in amino acids: CASSLRIRTGGNSGNTIYF. Written as DNA, the CDR3 is TGTGCCAGCAGCTTACGAATCCGGACAGGGGGAAACTCTGGAAACACCATATATTTT. V is TRBV11-2 and J is TRBJ1-3; 10 positions match TRBD1. This CDR3 contains 19 residues. V dropped 2 bases and J dropped 0; count of bases not matched to a gene: 10. Germline V gene data show CDR1 as SGHAT and CDR2 as FQNNGV.

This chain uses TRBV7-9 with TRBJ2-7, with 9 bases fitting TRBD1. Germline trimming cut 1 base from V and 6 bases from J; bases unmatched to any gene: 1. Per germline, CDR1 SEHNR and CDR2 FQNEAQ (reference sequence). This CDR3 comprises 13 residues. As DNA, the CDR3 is TGTGCCAGCAGCTTAGACAGGGGGCTCGAGCAGTACTTC. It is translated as CASSLDRGLEQYF.

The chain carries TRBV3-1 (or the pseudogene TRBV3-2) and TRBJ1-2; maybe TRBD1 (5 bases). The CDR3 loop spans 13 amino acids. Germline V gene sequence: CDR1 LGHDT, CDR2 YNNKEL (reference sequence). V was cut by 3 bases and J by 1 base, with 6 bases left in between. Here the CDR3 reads CASSQTVNYGYTF. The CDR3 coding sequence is TGTGCCAGCAGCCAGACAGTTAACTATGGCTACACCTTC.

CDR3 nucleotide sequence: TGTGCCAGCAGTTCCGAAGGGGGCGCGGGTTACGAGCAGTACTTC. Its translation: CASSSEGGAGYEQYF. J is TRBJ2-7 and V is TRBV6-5; 7 nucleotides match TRBD1. With 4 bases clipped from V and 4 bases from J, the junction kept 10 bases outside the gene matches. The CDR3 covers 15 residues. Germline CDR1 MNHEY, CDR2 SVGAGI.

CDR3 sequence: CATSRDGPSGLVNTEAFF. CDR3 in DNA: TGTGCCACCAGCAGAGATGGCCCCTCGGGACTCGTGAACACTGAAGCTTTCTTT. The J gene is TRBJ1-1, the V gene TRBV15, with D perhaps matching TRBD1 (5 bases). V lost 0 bases and J 0 bases, leaving 17 bases between the germline ends. Germline V gene lookup returns CDR1 LNHNV and CDR2 YYDKDF (reference sequence). The CDR3 totals 18 residues.

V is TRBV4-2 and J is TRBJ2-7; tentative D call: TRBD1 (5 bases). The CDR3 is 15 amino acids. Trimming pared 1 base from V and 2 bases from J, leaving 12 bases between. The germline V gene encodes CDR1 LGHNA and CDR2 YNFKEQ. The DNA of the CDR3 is TGTGCCAGCAGCCAAGCCGTTAGGGGTCCCTACGAGCAGTACTTC. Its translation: CASSQAVRGPYEQYF.

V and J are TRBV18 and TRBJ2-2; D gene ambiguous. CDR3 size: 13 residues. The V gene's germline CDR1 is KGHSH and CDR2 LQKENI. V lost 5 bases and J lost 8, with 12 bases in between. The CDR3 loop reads CASSSLVAGELFF. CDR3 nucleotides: TGTGCCAGCTCATCACTGGTGGCAGGGGAGCTGTTTTTT.